This T cell receptor (beta chain) stems from a study of T cells in Graves' hyperthyroidism and ophthalmopathy. Findings of the study overall: Appearing also in blood were most of the thyroid clonotypes expanded above 0.001.

From RNA transcripts, TCR beta CDR3 regions were amplified. The HTBI primer set drove a first-round RT-PCR of the TCR CDR3. TCRdb passed the multiplex PCR reads through MiXCR, listing each CDR3 protein once. Of approximately 640,000 distinct CDR3 sequences listed, 17% are singletons. This CDR3 is 14 amino acids long. V dropped 4 bases and J dropped 4 bases, with 12 bases sitting between them. CDR1 SGHRS and CDR2 YFSETQ come from the germline V gene. The sample holds many counts of this clonotype. Its target is unknown. Sequenced sample: blood. The chain uses TRBV5-1 and TRBJ2-4; D may be TRBD1 or TRBD2 (5 bases each). The receptor was isolated from a man aged 50-60 years with Graves' hyperthyroidism. DNA of the CDR3: TGCGCCAGCAGCGCCGGGACGGCGAAAAACATTCAGTACTTC. It translates to CASSAGTAKNIQYF.